In its sample, the clone carrying this T cell receptor (beta chain) was seen many times. The antigen is not known. This specimen belongs to a study of neurological immune-mediated disorders. TCRdb re-analysed the 5' RACE reads in MiXCR, keeping a single row per CDR3 protein. The sample holds tens of thousands of distinct CDR3 sequences; 4.5% are singletons and the top ten take 6.5% to 7.5%. Findings and caveats of the study: Among expanded clones, no CDR3 amino acid sequences were shared across subjects, a pattern suggesting private repertoires in all groups.

The source of this sequence is a man younger than 45 with multiple sclerosis. Sequenced: PBMCs.

CDR3 loop: CSAVQDGTDTQYF. The DNA of the CDR3 is TGCAGTGCAGTTCAGGATGGGACAGATACGCAGTATTTT. V is TRBV20-1 and J is TRBJ2-3; D unclear. V gave up 6 bases and J gave up 3 bases, with 13 bases separating them. CDR1 is DFQATT, CDR2 SNEGSKA, per germline (reference sequence). The CDR3 consists of 13 residues.